These 18 T cell receptor beta chains share one sample of origin, sequenced in a study of blood T cell repertoires in COVID-19. The protocol was immunoSEQ multiplex PCR, while the TCRdb copy is restricted to in-frame clones and leaves out a portion. The table lists roughly 140,000 clones, around four fifths of them singletons. The sample consisted of peripheral blood. The receptors stem from a man aged 70 or older with acute or convalescent COVID-19.

CDR3 loop: CASSQDPLAGGRINEQFF. The DNA for the CDR3 is TGTGCCAGCAGCCAAGATCCCCTAGCGGGGGGGCGGATCAATGAGCAGTTCTTC. The chain joins TRBV4-2 to TRBJ2-1; 12 bases fit TRBD2. CDR1 is LGHNA, CDR2 YNFKEQ, per germline. This CDR3 spans 18 amino acids. The ends lost 0 bases at V and 6 bases at J; junction bases unmatched: 9.

The sample holds a few counts of this clone. CDR3 DNA: TGTGCCAGCAGCCCGCTATCATACGAGCAGTACTTC. This gives the protein CASSPLSYEQYF. The genes are TRBV7-9 and TRBJ2-7; D is undetermined. The CDR3 spans 12 residues. Germline V gene data show CDR1 as SEHNR and CDR2 as FQNEAQ (reference sequence). V gave up 5 bases and J gave up 4 bases, with 9 bases separating them.

Here the CDR3 reads CASSQVEFEQFF. Here the CDR3 DNA reads TGTGCCAGCAGCCAAGTTGAGTTTGAGCAGTTCTTC. V usage is TRBV3-1 (or the pseudogene TRBV3-2) and J usage is TRBJ2-1; D not resolved. In germline, CDR1 is LGHDT, CDR2 YNNKEL (reference sequence). V was clipped by 1 base and J by 9 bases, with 7 bases between them. The CDR3 covers 12 residues.

V gene TRBV6-6 combines with J gene TRBJ2-3, with 10 bases identical to TRBD2. Germline V CDR1 and CDR2: MNHNY, SVGAGI (reference sequence). The CDR3 is 15 residues long. The V gene end was trimmed by 7 bases and the J gene end by 2 bases; junction bases not matched to a gene: 6. In DNA, the CDR3 is TGTGCCAGCAAAGGCAGCGGGAGGGTCACAGATACGCAGTATTTT. Residues: CASKGSGRVTDTQYF.

The chain employs TRBV29-1 and TRBJ1-1; D not resolved. Germline CDR1 SQVTM, CDR2 ANQGSEA. This CDR3 contains 14 residues. V shed 6 bases and J shed 5 bases, with 19 bases lying between them. CDR3 in amino acids: CSVAEGNSRTEAFF. In nucleotides, the CDR3 is TGCAGCGTCGCTGAGGGAAATAGTAGGACTGAAGCTTTCTTT.

The rearrangement uses TRBV5-6 and TRBJ1-1; 10 nucleotides agree with TRBD1. Trimming cost V 4 bases and J 1 base; bases outside gene matches: 10. The CDR3 is made up of 17 amino acids. Germline lookup yields CDR1 SGHDT and CDR2 YYEEEE. In nucleotides, the CDR3 is TGTGCCAGCAGCCCGCGGGGGACAGGGGTTGGGAACACTGAAGCTTTCTTT. It is translated as CASSPRGTGVGNTEAFF. Full variable domain (rest looked up from reference TRBV5-6 and TRBJ1-1): DAGVTQSPTHLIKTRGQQVTLRCSPKSGHDTVSWYQQALGQGPQFIFQYYEEEERQRGNFPDRFSGHQFPNYSSELNVNALLLGDSALYLCASSPRGTGVGNTEAFFGQGTRLTVV.

The CDR3 is CASHRWLETGVVSPLHF. CDR3 in DNA: TGTGCCAGCCATAGATGGTTAGAAACAGGGGTCGTATCACCCCTCCACTTT. The V and J genes are TRBV5-4 and TRBJ1-6; TRBD1 agrees at 7 bases. The CDR3 has 17 amino acids. Germline CDR1 is SGHNT and CDR2 is YYREEE (reference sequence). The V and J ends lost 7 bases and 10 bases, in that order; junction bases with no gene match: 20.

This clone was counted once. The chain carries TRBV7-3 and TRBJ2-1; TRBD2 matches at 7 bases. V dropped 4 bases and J dropped 8; count of bases not matched to a gene: 11. This CDR3 has 15 amino acids. The germline V gene encodes CDR1 SGHTA and CDR2 FQGTGA. CDR3 loop: CASSSLAEKVDEQFF. The CDR3, as DNA: TGTGCCAGCAGCTCCCTAGCGGAGAAAGTTGATGAGCAGTTCTTC.

This clone was seen once. The CDR3 DNA reads TGTGCCAGCAGCGCACTAGCGATTCAAGAGACCCAGTACTTC. Protein product: CASSALAIQETQYF. The rearrangement joins TRBV7-9 to TRBJ2-5, with 7 bases that match TRBD2. The CDR3 covers 14 residues. The germline V gene encodes CDR1 SEHNR and CDR2 FQNEAQ (reference sequence). Germline trimming cut 5 bases from V and 2 bases from J; bases unmatched to any gene: 5.

V usage is TRBV5-6 and J usage is TRBJ2-3; 9 bases line up with TRBD2. The length of the CDR3 is 15 residues. Germline trimming cut 4 bases from V and 2 bases from J; bases unmatched to any gene: 5. Germline V gene data show CDR1 as SGHDT and CDR2 as YYEEEE. The CDR3 here is CASSRTSGYTDTQYF. CDR3 coding DNA: TGTGCCAGCAGCCGCACTAGCGGGTACACAGATACGCAGTATTTT.

This clone was picked up many times. The chain recombines TRBV5-1 with TRBJ2-7; D not resolved. Germline lookup yields CDR1 SGHRS and CDR2 YFSETQ. CDR3 length: 17 residues. Between the trimmed V and J ends, which lost 0 bases and 7 bases, there was a span of 23 bases. For the CDR3, the DNA is TGCGCCAGCAGCTTGGGGCCCTGGGCAGGTTCCCACCGAGAGCAGTACTTC. Translation gives CASSLGPWAGSHREQYF.

The chain uses TRBV3-1 (or the pseudogene TRBV3-2) and TRBJ1-5; perhaps TRBD1 as D (6 bases). Germline CDR1 is LGHDT and CDR2 is YNNKEL (reference sequence). The V gene lost 7 bases and the J gene lost 5 bases, with 21 bases spanning the gap. There are 16 residues in the CDR3. The CDR3 DNA reads as TGTGCCAGCATCCGGGGGGGACACTTTTTTGATCAGCCCCAGCATTTT. Its translation is CASIRGGHFFDQPQHF.

The rearrangement uses TRBV6-5 and TRBJ2-2; D is perhaps TRBD1 (5 bases). Germline V gene data show CDR1 as MNHEY and CDR2 as SVGAGI. The CDR3 extends over 14 amino acids. Trimming shortened V by 6 bases and J by 6 bases, and 14 bases separated the two germline ends. CDR3 nucleotide sequence: TGTGCCAGCAGGTTTGCAGGGTCCGCCGGGGAGCTGTTTTTT. Translated, it gives CASRFAGSAGELFF.

V and J are TRBV28 and TRBJ2-6, with no clear D. The V end lost 10 bases, the J end lost 2 bases, and 12 bases lay between the germline ends. The CDR3 spans 14 residues. Germline V CDR1 and CDR2: MDHEN, SYDVKM. The CDR3 coding sequence is TGTGCCACCTCGGTTGCAACTGGGGCCAACGTCCTGACTTTC. Translating gives CATSVATGANVLTF. Together with reference TRBV28 and TRBJ2-6, the CDR3 gives the full variable domain: DVKVTQSSRYLVKRTGEKVFLECVQDMDHENMFWYRQDPGLGLRLIYFSYDVKMKEKGDIPEGYSVSREKKERFSLILESASTNQTSMYLCATSVATGANVLTFGAGSRLTVL.

The chain employs TRBV19 and TRBJ2-1; 7 nucleotides match TRBD2. Losses at the gene ends were 3 bases for V and 8 bases for J; bases not matched to a gene: 10. The V gene's germline CDR1 is LNHDA and CDR2 SQIVND (reference sequence). The CDR3 covers 15 residues. The CDR3, as DNA: TGTGCCAGTAGTATCGGCGGGAGACCCTGGGATGAGCAGTTCTTC. It yields the protein CASSIGGRPWDEQFF.

The J gene is TRBJ2-3, the V gene TRBV13; 7 bases fit TRBD2. This CDR3 is built from 18 residues. V dropped 4 bases and J dropped 2; count of bases not matched to a gene: 15. The germline gives CDR1 PRHDT, CDR2 FYEKMQ (reference sequence). The CDR3 sequence is CASSSRRLMGGATDTQYF. In nucleotides, the CDR3 is TGTGCCAGCAGCTCCCGCAGGCTTATGGGAGGGGCCACAGATACGCAGTATTTT.

The chain recombines TRBV18 with TRBJ2-5; D perhaps matches TRBD1 (6 bases). Trimming stripped 0 bases from V and 5 bases from J, with 13 bases between. This CDR3 is built from 15 residues. Germline CDR1 reads KGHSH; CDR2 reads LQKENI. CDR3 in amino acids: CASSPPGHPGETQYF. In DNA, the CDR3 is TGTGCCAGCTCACCACCGGGACACCCTGGGGAGACCCAGTACTTC. Full variable domain (rest looked up from reference TRBV18 and TRBJ2-5): NAGVMQNPRHLVRRRGQEARLRCSPMKGHSHVYWYRQLPEEGLKFMVYLQKENIIDESGMPKERFSAEFPKEGPSILRIQQVVRGDSAAYFCASSPPGHPGETQYFGPGTRLLVL.

This chain connects TRBV2 to TRBJ2-7, with D possibly TRBD2 on 6 matching bases. The CDR3 runs 14 residues. Germline CDR1 is SNHLY and CDR2 is FYNNEI. Trimming shortened V by 6 bases and J by 7 bases, and 19 bases separated the two germline ends. CDR3 amino acids: CASRDTPQAGEQYF. Written as DNA, the CDR3 is TGTGCCAGCAGAGACACGCCGCAGGCGGGGGAGCAGTACTTC.